These T cell receptor beta chains were read from a single sample in a study of graft-versus-host responses after intestinal transplantation. Antigens of these TCRs are unknown. Assay: immunoSEQ multiplex PCR; the TCRdb copy retains only in-frame clones and omits some. This table has fewer than 95,000 clones, roughly 91% appearing once. The material was unstimulated CD8+ T cells sorted from spleen or lymph node cells, obtained before intestinal transplant. The origin of the receptors is a human donor who received an intestinal transplant. Each CDR3 is given with its conserved first and last residue. D genes are given only for firm matches. Expanded clones get a size class; other rows say once, few or many, or leave the size out.

CSVVGQSTDTQYF TGCAGCGTTGTTGGCCAAAGCACAGATACGCAGTATTTT TRBJ2-3 - TRBV29-1 -
CASSAAGVSNQPQHF TGTGCCAGTAGTGCGGCAGGGGTTAGCAATCAGCCCCAGCATTTT TRBJ1-5 - TRBV19 -
CASSLYGTRGSYEQYF TGTGCCAGCAGCCTTTACGGTACCAGGGGCTCCTACGAGCAGTACTTC TRBJ2-7 - TRBV27 -
CASSPGQGTPPFF TGTGCCAGCAGCCCTGGACAGGGAACCCCTCCGTTCTTC TRBJ2-1 TRBD1 TRBV9 few
CASSSNYEQYF TGTGCCAGCAGCTCAAACTACGAGCAGTACTTC TRBJ2-7 - TRBV13 -
CASSIDSGTRFDEQYF TGTGCCAGTAGTATAGATTCCGGGACTAGGTTCGACGAGCAGTACTTC TRBJ2-7 TRBD2 TRBV19 -
CASSLDLDRGGGELFF TGTGCCAGCAGCTTAGATCTTGACAGGGGGGGCGGGGAGCTGTTTTTT TRBJ2-2 TRBD1 TRBV7-8 -
CASSPSLAGGPYEQYF TGTGCCAGCAGCCCATCACTAGCGGGGGGGCCCTACGAGCAGTACTTC TRBJ2-7 TRBD2 TRBV7-2 -
CASSTGTGGTYNEQFF TGTGCCAGCAGTACAGGGACAGGGGGGACCTACAATGAGCAGTTCTTC TRBJ2-1 TRBD1 TRBV27 once
CASSQELAGFTDTQYF TGCGCCAGCAGCCAAGAACTAGCGGGGTTCACAGATACGCAGTATTTT TRBJ2-3 TRBD2 TRBV4-3 -
CASKTGGVEAFF TGTGCCAGTAAGACAGGGGGGGTTGAAGCTTTCTTT TRBJ1-1 TRBD1 TRBV27 -
CASSIVAWGELFF TGTGCCAGTAGTATTGTAGCTTGGGGGGAGCTGTTTTTT TRBJ2-2 - TRBV19 -
CASSIGGTGAGELFF TGTGCCAGTAGTATAGGTGGTACAGGGGCCGGGGAGCTGTTTTTT TRBJ2-2 TRBD1 TRBV19 once
CASSGTGVSEKLFF TGCGCCAGCAGCGGTACAGGGGTTTCGGAAAAACTGTTTTTT TRBJ1-4 TRBD1 TRBV10-2 -
CASSLDDPGHDPDTQYF TGTGCCAGCAGCTTAGATGATCCCGGACATGATCCAGATACGCAGTATTTT TRBJ2-3 - TRBV7-2 -
CANPGLYTGELFF TGTGCCAACCCCGGACTGTACACCGGGGAGCTGTTTTTT TRBJ2-2 - TRBV10-3 -
CASSDMLAGDTDTQYF TGTGCCAGCAGTGACATGCTAGCGGGGGACACAGATACGCAGTATTTT TRBJ2-3 TRBD2 TRBV6-4 -
CAIIDTSGTSSYEQYF TGTGCCATCATCGATACCTCCGGGACATCGAGCTACGAGCAGTACTTC TRBJ2-7 - TRBV10-3 -
CASSQSTWAGEDTGELFF TGCGCCAGCAGTCAATCGACATGGGCAGGGGAAGACACCGGGGAGCTGTTTTTT TRBJ2-2 - TRBV23-1 -
CASSPDRFGYNEQFF TGTGCCAGCAGTCCCGACAGATTTGGGTACAATGAGCAGTTCTTC TRBJ2-1 - TRBV6-5 -
CASSQDLQGGTEAFF TGCGCCAGCAGCCAAGATTTACAGGGCGGCACTGAAGCTTTCTTT TRBJ1-1 - TRBV4-3 -
CASSMTDRNTEAFF TGTGCCAGTAGTATGACCGACAGGAACACTGAAGCTTTCTTT TRBJ1-1 - TRBV19 -
CASSARQGAYEQYF TGTGCCAGCAGCGCCCGACAGGGGGCCTACGAGCAGTACTTC TRBJ2-7 TRBD1 TRBV9 -
CASNRGGNEQFF TGTGCCAGTAATCGCGGGGGGAATGAGCAGTTCTTC TRBJ2-1 TRBD2 TRBV19 -
CASSEGQGIGNTIYF TGTGCCAGCAGTGAAGGACAGGGGATAGGAAACACCATATATTTT TRBJ1-3 TRBD1 TRBV2 few
CASSNQGGVTGSYEQYF TGTGCCAGCAGCAACCAAGGGGGGGTTACGGGGTCCTACGAGCAGTACTTC TRBJ2-7 - TRBV7-8 -
CATSTTTGESSYEQYF TGTGCCACCAGCACAACCACAGGGGAGTCCTCCTACGAGCAGTACTTC TRBJ2-7 TRBD1 TRBV15 -
CASSRGQNYEQYF TGTGCCAGCAGTAGGGGACAGAATTACGAGCAGTACTTC TRBJ2-7 TRBD1 TRBV27 -
CASSLEGQGGSPLHF TGCGCCAGTAGCTTGGAAGGGCAGGGTGGATCACCCCTCCACTTT TRBJ1-6 - TRBV5-1 -